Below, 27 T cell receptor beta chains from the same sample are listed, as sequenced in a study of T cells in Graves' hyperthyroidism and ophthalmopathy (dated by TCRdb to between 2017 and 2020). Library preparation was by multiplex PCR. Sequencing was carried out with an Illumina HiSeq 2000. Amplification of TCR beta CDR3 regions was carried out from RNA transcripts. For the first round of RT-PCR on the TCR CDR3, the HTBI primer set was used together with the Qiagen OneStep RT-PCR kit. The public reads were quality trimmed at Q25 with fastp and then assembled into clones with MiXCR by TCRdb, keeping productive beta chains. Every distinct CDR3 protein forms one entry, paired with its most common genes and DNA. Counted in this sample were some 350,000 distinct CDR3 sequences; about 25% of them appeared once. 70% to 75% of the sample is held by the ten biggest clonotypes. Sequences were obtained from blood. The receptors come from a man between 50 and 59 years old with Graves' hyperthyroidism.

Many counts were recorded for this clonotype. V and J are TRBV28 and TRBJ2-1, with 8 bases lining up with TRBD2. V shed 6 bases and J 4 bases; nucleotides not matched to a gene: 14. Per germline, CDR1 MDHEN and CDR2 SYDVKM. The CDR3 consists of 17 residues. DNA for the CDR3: TGTGCCAGCAGCCTGGGGACTAGGATAGACCCGTACAATGAGCAGTTCTTC. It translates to CASSLGTRIDPYNEQFF.

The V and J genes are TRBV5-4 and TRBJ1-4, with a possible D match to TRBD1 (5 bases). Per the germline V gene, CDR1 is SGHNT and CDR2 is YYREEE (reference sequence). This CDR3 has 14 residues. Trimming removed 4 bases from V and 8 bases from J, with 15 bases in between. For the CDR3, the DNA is TGTGCCAGCAGCCTTAGTGGGGCCGAAGAAAAACTGTTTTTT. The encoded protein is CASSLSGAEEKLFF.

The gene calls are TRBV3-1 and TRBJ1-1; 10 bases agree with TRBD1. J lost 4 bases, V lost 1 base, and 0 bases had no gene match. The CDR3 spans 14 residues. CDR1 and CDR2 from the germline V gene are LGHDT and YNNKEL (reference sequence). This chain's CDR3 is CASSQGTGGTEAFF. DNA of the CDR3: TGTGCCAGCAGCCAAGGGACAGGGGGCACTGAAGCTTTCTTT. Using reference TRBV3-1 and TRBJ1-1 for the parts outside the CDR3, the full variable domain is DTAVSQTPKYLVTQMGNDKSIKCEQNLGHDTMYWYKQDSKKFLKIMFSYNNKELIINETVPNRFSPKSPDKAHLNLHINSLELGDSAVYFCASSQGTGGTEAFFGQGTRLTVV.

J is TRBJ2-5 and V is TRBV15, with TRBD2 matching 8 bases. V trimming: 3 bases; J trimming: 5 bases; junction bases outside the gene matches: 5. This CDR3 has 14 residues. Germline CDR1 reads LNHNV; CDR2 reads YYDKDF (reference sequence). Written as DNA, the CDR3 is TGTGCCACCAGCAGCCTAGCGGGCGGGGAGACCCAGTACTTC. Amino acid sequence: CATSSLAGGETQYF. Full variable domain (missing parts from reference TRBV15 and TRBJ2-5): DAMVIQNPRYQVTQFGKPVTLSCSQTLNHNVMYWYQQKSSQAPKLLFHYYDKDFNNEADTPDNFQSRRPNTSFCFLDIRSPGLGDTAMYLCATSSLAGGETQYFGPGTRLLVL.

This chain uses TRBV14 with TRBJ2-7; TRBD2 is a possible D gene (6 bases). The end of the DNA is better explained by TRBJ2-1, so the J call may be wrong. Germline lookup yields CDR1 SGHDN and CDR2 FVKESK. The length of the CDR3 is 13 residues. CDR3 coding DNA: TGTGCCAGCAGCCGAGCGGGTACCTACGAGCAGTTCTTC. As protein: CASSRAGTYEQFF.

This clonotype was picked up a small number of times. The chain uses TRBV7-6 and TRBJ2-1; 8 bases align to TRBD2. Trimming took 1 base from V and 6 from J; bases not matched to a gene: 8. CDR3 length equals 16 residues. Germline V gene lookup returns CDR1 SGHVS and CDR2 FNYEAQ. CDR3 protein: CASSLEGTRYPNEQFF. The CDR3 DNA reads TGTGCCAGCAGCTTAGAGGGGACTAGATACCCCAATGAGCAGTTCTTC.

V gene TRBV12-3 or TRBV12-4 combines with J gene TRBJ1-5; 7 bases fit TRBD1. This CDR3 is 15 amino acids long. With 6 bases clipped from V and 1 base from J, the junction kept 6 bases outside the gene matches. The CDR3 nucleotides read TGTGCCAGCAGCCCCAGGGGGGGCAGCAATCAGCCCCAGCATTTT. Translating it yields CASSPRGGSNQPQHF.

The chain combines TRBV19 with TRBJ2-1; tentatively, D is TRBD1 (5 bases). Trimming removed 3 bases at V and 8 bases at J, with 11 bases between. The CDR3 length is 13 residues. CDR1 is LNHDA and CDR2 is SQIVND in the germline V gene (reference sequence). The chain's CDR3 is CASSMVGADEQFF. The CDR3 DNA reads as TGTGCCAGTAGTATGGTAGGGGCGGATGAGCAGTTCTTC.

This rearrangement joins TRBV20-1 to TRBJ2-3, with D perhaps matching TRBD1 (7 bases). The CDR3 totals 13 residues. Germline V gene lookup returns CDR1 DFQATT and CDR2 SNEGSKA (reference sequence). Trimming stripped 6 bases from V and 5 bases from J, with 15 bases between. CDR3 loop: CSAQGGQQDTQYF. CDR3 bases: TGCAGTGCCCAGGGGGGACAACAAGATACGCAGTATTTT.

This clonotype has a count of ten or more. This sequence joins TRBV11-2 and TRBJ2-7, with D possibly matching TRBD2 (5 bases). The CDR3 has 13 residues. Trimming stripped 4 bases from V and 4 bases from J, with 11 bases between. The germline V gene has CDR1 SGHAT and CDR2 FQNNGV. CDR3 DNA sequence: TGTGCCAGCAGCTCCCAACGGGGTTACGAGCAGTACTTC. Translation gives CASSSQRGYEQYF.

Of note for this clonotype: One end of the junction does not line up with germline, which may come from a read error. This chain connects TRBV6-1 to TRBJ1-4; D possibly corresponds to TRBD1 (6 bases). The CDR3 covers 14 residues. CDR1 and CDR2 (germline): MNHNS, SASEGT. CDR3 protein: CASSPGAGNGKLFF. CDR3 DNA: TGTGCCAGCAGTCCGGGGGCCGGTAATGGAAAACTGTTTTTT.

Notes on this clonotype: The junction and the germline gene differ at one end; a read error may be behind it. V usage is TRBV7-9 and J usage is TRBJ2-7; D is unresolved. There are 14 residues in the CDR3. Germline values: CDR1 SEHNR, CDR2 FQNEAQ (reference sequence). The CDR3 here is CDSSSHTDAYEQYF. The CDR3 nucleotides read TGTGACAGCAGCTCTCACACGGACGCCTACGAGCAGTACTTC. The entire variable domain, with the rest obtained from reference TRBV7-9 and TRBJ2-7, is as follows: DTGVSQNPRHKITKRGQNVTFRCDPISEHNRLYWYRQTLGQGPEFLTYFQNEAQLEKSRLLSDRFSAERPKGSFSTLEIQRTEQGDSAMYLCDSSSHTDAYEQYFGPGTRLTVT.

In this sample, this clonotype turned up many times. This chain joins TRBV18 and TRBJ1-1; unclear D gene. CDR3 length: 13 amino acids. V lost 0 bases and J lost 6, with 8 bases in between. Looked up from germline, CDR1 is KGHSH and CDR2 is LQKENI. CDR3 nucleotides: TGTGCCAGCTCACCACCTTCGATATCTGAAGCTTTCTTT. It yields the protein CASSPPSISEAFF. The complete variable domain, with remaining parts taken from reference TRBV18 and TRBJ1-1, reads NAGVMQNPRHLVRRRGQEARLRCSPMKGHSHVYWYRQLPEEGLKFMVYLQKENIIDESGMPKERFSAEFPKEGPSILRIQQVVRGDSAAYFCASSPPSISEAFFGQGTRLTVV.

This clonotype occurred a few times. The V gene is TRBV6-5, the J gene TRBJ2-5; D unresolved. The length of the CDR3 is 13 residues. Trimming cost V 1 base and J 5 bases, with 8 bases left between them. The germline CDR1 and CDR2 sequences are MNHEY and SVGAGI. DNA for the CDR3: TGTGCCAGCAGTTACTTAATTGGGGAGACCCAGTACTTC. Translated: CASSYLIGETQYF.

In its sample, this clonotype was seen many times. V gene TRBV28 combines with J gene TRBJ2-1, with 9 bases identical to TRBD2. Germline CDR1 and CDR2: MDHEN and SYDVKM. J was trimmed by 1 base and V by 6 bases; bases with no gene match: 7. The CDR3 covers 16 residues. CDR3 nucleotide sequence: TGTGCCAGCAGCTTTAGCGGGAGTAAGTCCTACAATGAGCAGTTCTTC. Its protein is CASSFSGSKSYNEQFF.

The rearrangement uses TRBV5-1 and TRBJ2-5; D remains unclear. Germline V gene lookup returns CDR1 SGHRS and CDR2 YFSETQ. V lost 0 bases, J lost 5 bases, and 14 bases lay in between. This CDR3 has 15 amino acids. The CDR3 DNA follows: TGCGCCAGCAGCTTGGCGGCGCTGGGTTTGGAGACCCAGTACTTC. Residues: CASSLAALGLETQYF.

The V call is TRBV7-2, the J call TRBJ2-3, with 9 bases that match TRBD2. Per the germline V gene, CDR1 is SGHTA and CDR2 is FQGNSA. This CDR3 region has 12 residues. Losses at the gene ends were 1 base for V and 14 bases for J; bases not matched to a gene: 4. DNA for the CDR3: TGTGCCAGCAGCTTAGATTGGCGGGAGGGGTATTTT. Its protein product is CASSLDWREGYF.

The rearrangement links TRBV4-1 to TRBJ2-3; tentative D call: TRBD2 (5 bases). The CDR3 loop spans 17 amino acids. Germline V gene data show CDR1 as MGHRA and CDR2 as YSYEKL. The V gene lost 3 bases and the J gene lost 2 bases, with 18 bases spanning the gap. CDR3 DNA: TGCGCCAGCAGCCAGTACGAAAGCGGAACCTCCACAGATACGCAGTATTTT. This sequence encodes CASSQYESGTSTDTQYF.

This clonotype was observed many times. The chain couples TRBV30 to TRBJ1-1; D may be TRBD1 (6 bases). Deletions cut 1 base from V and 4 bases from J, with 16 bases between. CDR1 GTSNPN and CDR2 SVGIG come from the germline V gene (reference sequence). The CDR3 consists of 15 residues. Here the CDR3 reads CAWSAWGGESTEAFF. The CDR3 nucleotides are TGTGCCTGGAGTGCCTGGGGGGGCGAGTCCACTGAAGCTTTCTTT. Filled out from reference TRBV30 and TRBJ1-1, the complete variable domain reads SQTIHQWPATLVQPVGSPLSLECTVEGTSNPNLYWYRQAAGRGLQLLFYSVGIGQISSEVPQNLSASRPQDRQFILSSKKLLLSDSGFYLCAWSAWGGESTEAFFGQGTRLTVV.

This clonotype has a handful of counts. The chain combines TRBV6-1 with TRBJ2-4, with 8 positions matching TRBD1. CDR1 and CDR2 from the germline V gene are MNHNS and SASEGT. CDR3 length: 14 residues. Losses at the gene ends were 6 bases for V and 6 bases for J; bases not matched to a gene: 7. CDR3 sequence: CASSQGQERNIQYF. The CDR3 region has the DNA TGTGCCAGCAGCCAGGGACAGGAAAGAAACATTCAGTACTTC.

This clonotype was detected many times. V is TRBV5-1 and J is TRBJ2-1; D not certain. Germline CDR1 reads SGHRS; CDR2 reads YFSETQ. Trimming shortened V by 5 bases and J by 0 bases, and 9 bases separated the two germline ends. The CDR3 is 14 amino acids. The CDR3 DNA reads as TGCGCCAGCAGTGGGCAGAGCTCCTACAATGAGCAGTTCTTC. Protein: CASSGQSSYNEQFF.

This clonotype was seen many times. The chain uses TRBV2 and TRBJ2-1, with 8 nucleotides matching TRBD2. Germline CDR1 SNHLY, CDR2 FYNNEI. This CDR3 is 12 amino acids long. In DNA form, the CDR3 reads TGTGTTGGCGGGAGGATTTACAATGAGCAGTTCTTC. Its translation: CVGGRIYNEQFF.

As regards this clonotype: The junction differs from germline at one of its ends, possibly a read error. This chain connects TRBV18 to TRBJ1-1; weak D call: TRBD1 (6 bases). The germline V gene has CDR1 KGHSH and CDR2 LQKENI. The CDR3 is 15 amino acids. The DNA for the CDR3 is TGTGCCAGCTCACCAATACAGGGCGAAGGAACTGAAGCTTCCTTT. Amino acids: CASSPIQGEGTEASF.

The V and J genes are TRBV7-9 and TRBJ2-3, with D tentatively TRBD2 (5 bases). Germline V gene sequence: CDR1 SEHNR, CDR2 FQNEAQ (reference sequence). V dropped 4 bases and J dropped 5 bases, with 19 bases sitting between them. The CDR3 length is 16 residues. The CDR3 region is CASSYIRGLAGDTQYF. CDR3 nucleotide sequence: TGTGCCAGCAGCTATATCAGAGGACTGGCAGGAGATACGCAGTATTTT.

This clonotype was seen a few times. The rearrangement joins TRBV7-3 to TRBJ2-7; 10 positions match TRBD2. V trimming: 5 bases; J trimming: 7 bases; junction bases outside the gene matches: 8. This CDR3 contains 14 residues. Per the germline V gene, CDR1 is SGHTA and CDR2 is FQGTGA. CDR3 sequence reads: CASSPLAGVGEQYF. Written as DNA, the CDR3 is TGTGCCAGCAGCCCTCTAGCGGGAGTGGGTGAGCAGTACTTC.

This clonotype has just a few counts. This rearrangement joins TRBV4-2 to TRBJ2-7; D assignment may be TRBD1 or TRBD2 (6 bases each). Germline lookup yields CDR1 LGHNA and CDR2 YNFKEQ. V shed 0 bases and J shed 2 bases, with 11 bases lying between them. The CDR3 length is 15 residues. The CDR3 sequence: CASSQERGGTYEQYF. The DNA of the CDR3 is TGTGCCAGCAGCCAAGAACGAGGGGGGACCTACGAGCAGTACTTC.

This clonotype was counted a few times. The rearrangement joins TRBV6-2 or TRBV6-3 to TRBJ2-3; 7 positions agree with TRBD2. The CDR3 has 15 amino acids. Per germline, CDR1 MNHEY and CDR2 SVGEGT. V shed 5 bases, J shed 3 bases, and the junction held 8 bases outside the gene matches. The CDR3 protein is CASSRIAGGTDTQYF. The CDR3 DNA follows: TGTGCCAGCAGTAGGATAGCGGGTGGTACAGATACGCAGTATTTT.